Shown below are 31 T cell receptor beta chains from a single sample sequenced in a study of cytomegalovirus exposure and HLA in healthy donors. Profiled with immunoSEQ multiplex PCR; TCRdb holds only in-frame clones, not every one. Of 250,000 to 400,000 clones listed, approximately 91% were seen once; the top ten hold around 0.96%. The material sequenced was PBMCs. The source of these receptors is a man younger than 45 in good health and CMV-seronegative.

The chain combines TRBV29-1 with TRBJ2-3; 9 positions agree with TRBD1. The CDR3 has 12 residues. Per the germline V gene, CDR1 is SQVTM and CDR2 is ANQGSEA. The V gene end was trimmed by 6 bases and the J gene end by 4 bases; junction bases not matched to a gene: 2. The CDR3 is CSVGQGADTQYF. The CDR3 DNA sequence: TGCAGCGTGGGACAGGGCGCAGATACGCAGTATTTT.

This clone has a single count. The CDR3 DNA is TGTGCCAGCAGTCCCGGTACCTACGAGCAGTACTTC. Translated, it gives CASSPGTYEQYF. The chain is built from TRBV6-6 and TRBJ2-7; D not resolved. Trimming removed 5 bases at V and 2 bases at J, with 7 bases between. The CDR3 has 12 amino acids. The V gene's germline CDR1 is MNHNY and CDR2 SVGAGI (reference sequence).

The chain combines TRBV2 with TRBJ1-5; D gene unclear. This CDR3 is built from 14 residues. The V end was cut by 2 bases, the J end by 3 bases, with 8 bases between. Germline V CDR1 and CDR2: SNHLY, FYNNEI. For the CDR3, the DNA is TGTGCCAGCAGTGAATTGGGCTACAATCAGCCCCAGCATTTT. Its protein product is CASSELGYNQPQHF.

V and J are TRBV7-9 and TRBJ1-2, with 10 nucleotides matching TRBD1. The CDR3 is 15 residues long. J was trimmed by 4 bases and V by 5 bases; bases with no gene match: 7. Germline CDR1 and CDR2: SEHNR and FQNEAQ (reference sequence). CDR3 in amino acids: CASSKDRGRVYGYTF. CDR3 DNA sequence: TGTGCCAGCAGCAAAGACAGGGGGCGCGTCTATGGCTACACCTTC.

This chain links TRBV6-1 with TRBJ1-5, with TRBD1 identical over 7 bases. CDR1 is MNHNS and CDR2 is SASEGT in the germline V gene. This CDR3 region has 15 residues. J gave up 4 bases and V 4 bases, and 7 bases lay outside the gene matches. The CDR3 region is CASSGRQGGNQPQHF. The CDR3 DNA is TGTGCCAGCAGTGGCAGACAGGGAGGAAATCAGCCCCAGCATTTT.

This clone was detected only once. The chain couples TRBV28 to TRBJ1-5, with D perhaps TRBD1 (6 bases). The V end lost 6 bases, the J end lost 6 bases, and 24 bases lay between the germline ends. Germline assignment: CDR1 MDHEN and CDR2 SYDVKM. The CDR3 extends over 17 amino acids. This CDR3 reads CASSFALAAGVGQPQHF. The CDR3 bases are TGTGCCAGCAGCTTTGCCCTAGCCGCAGGGGTCGGTCAGCCCCAGCATTTT.

This chain links TRBV4-3 with TRBJ2-3; TRBD2 agrees at 7 bases. The CDR3 loop spans 18 amino acids. The V gene end was trimmed by 1 base and the J gene end by 6 bases; junction bases not matched to a gene: 16. The germline V gene has CDR1 LGHNA and CDR2 YSLEER. The CDR3 region is CASSQVALRGSSWDTQYF. The CDR3 DNA follows: TGCGCCAGCAGCCAAGTGGCCCTGCGGGGGTCGTCATGGGATACGCAGTATTTT.

The CDR3 loop reads CASSPSGGPETQYF. CDR3 bases: TGCGCCAGCAGCCCATCGGGGGGGCCTGAGACCCAGTACTTC. The V call is TRBV5-1, the J call TRBJ2-5; TRBD2 agrees at 8 bases. Germline V gene data show CDR1 as SGHRS and CDR2 as YFSETQ. Trimming took 4 bases from V and 5 from J; bases not matched to a gene: 7. There are 14 residues in the CDR3.

To note about this clone: This specimen includes other DNA sequences encoding the same CDR3. The chain combines TRBV7-2 with TRBJ1-5; D may be TRBD1 (5 bases). Germline values: CDR1 SGHTA, CDR2 FQGNSA. The CDR3 sequence is 14 residues long. V was clipped by 3 bases and J by 2 bases, with 8 bases between them. The CDR3 region is CASSLGGGNQPQHF. The CDR3 DNA reads as TGTGCCAGCAGCTTGGGAGGGGGCAATCAGCCCCAGCATTTT.

As for this clone: Other nucleotide sequences from this sample produce the same CDR3. The V and J genes are TRBV7-9 and TRBJ1-1; a weak D match, TRBD1 (5 bases). Germline V gene lookup returns CDR1 SEHNR and CDR2 FQNEAQ (reference sequence). This CDR3 is built from 13 residues. Deletions cut 1 base from V and 4 bases from J, with 7 bases between. The CDR3 sequence: CASSLEGRTEAFF. DNA for the CDR3: TGTGCCAGCAGCTTAGAGGGGCGCACTGAAGCTTTCTTT.

The V call is TRBV2, the J call TRBJ1-3, with 8 bases that match TRBD1. Trimming removed 6 bases from V and 2 bases from J; junction bases left unmatched: 6. The germline V gene encodes CDR1 SNHLY and CDR2 FYNNEI. CDR3 length: 15 residues. The CDR3 here is CASSVQGAAGNTIYF. DNA for the CDR3: TGTGCCAGCAGCGTTCAGGGGGCGGCTGGAAACACCATATATTTT. Based on the CDR3 plus reference TRBV2 and TRBJ1-3, the full variable domain is EPEVTQTPSHQVTQMGQEVILRCVPISNHLYFYWYRQILGQKVEFLVSFYNNEISEKSEIFDDQFSVERPDGSNFTLKIRSTKLEDSAMYFCASSVQGAAGNTIYFGEGSWLTVV.

This clone was found a few times. The chain joins TRBV27 to TRBJ1-2; perhaps TRBD1 as D (6 bases). Germline lookup yields CDR1 MNHEY and CDR2 SMNVEV (reference sequence). The length of the CDR3 is 13 residues. Between the trimmed V and J ends, which lost 4 bases and 7 bases, there was a span of 13 bases. CDR3 loop: CASSSRAGVGYTF. The CDR3 DNA follows: TGTGCCAGCAGTTCTAGGGCAGGGGTTGGCTACACCTTC.

The chain joins TRBV7-8 to TRBJ2-7; 10 nucleotides line up with TRBD1. The CDR3 loop spans 15 amino acids. Germline assignment: CDR1 SGHVS and CDR2 FQNEAQ. V lost 6 bases and J lost 3; bases outside the gene matches: 8. The CDR3 reads CASSTGQGSLYEQYF. CDR3 coding DNA: TGTGCCAGCAGTACGGGACAGGGGTCCCTCTACGAGCAGTACTTC.

V gene TRBV2 combines with J gene TRBJ2-5; possible D gene TRBD1, 6 bases. The CDR3 runs 12 residues. The V gene's germline CDR1 is SNHLY and CDR2 FYNNEI. Trimming took off 10 bases at V and 1 base at J, with 10 bases between the two ends. CDR3 in amino acids: CATHRVQETQYF. The CDR3 DNA follows: TGTGCCACCCACAGGGTCCAAGAGACCCAGTACTTC. Drawing the rest from reference TRBV2 and TRBJ2-5, the complete variable domain is EPEVTQTPSHQVTQMGQEVILRCVPISNHLYFYWYRQILGQKVEFLVSFYNNEISEKSEIFDDQFSVERPDGSNFTLKIRSTKLEDSAMYFCATHRVQETQYFGPGTRLLVL.

The chain employs TRBV7-9 and TRBJ1-2; 7 nucleotides line up with TRBD1. The V gene's germline CDR1 is SEHNR and CDR2 FQNEAQ (reference sequence). The V segment lost 2 bases and the J segment 5 bases; nucleotides outside the gene matches: 11. The CDR3 has 16 amino acids. CDR3: CASSLPDRVKTYGYTF. The CDR3 coding sequence is TGTGCCAGCAGCTTACCCGACAGGGTGAAGACGTATGGCTACACCTTC.

The V and J genes are TRBV13 and TRBJ1-1, with 8 positions matching TRBD1. J lost 1 base, V lost 6 bases, and 7 bases had no gene match. Germline assignment: CDR1 PRHDT and CDR2 FYEKMQ (reference sequence). The CDR3 totals 15 residues. CDR3 sequence reads: CASRDREGGNTEAFF. Here the CDR3 DNA reads TGTGCCAGCAGGGACAGGGAAGGCGGGAACACTGAAGCTTTCTTT.

This chain joins TRBV9 and TRBJ2-1, with 7 positions matching TRBD1. Germline CDR1 reads SGDLS; CDR2 reads YYNGEE. The ends lost 5 bases at V and 5 bases at J; junction bases unmatched: 4. The CDR3 loop spans 13 amino acids. CDR3 sequence reads: CASREDRDNEQFF. In DNA form, the CDR3 reads TGTGCCAGCAGGGAAGACAGGGACAATGAGCAGTTCTTC.

This chain connects TRBV6-5 to TRBJ2-7, with 7 bases that match TRBD1. Germline V gives CDR1 MNHEY, CDR2 SVGAGI. The CDR3 has 16 residues. V shed 0 bases and J 2 bases; nucleotides not matched to a gene: 7. The CDR3 nucleotides read TGTGCCAGCAGTTACTCGATGGCAGGGGGAGCCTACGAGCAGTACTTC. The encoded protein is CASSYSMAGGAYEQYF.

The rearrangement links TRBV25-1 to TRBJ2-5, with TRBD1 identical over 8 bases. Losses at the gene ends were 5 bases for V and 1 base for J; bases not matched to a gene: 9. Germline CDR1 MGHDK, CDR2 SYGVNS. The CDR3 sequence is 16 residues long. The CDR3 sequence is CASSRGKTGGQETQYF. The CDR3 nucleotides read TGTGCCAGCAGTCGAGGCAAAACAGGGGGCCAAGAGACCCAGTACTTC. The whole variable domain, remainder taken from reference TRBV25-1 and TRBJ2-5, is EADIYQTPRYLVIGTGKKITLECSQTMGHDKMYWYQQDPGMELHLIHYSYGVNSTEKGDLSSESTVSRIRTEHFPLTLESARPSHTSQYLCASSRGKTGGQETQYFGPGTRLLVL.

The gene calls are TRBV30 and TRBJ2-2; 10 positions agree with TRBD1. Trimming at V came to 2 bases and at J to 1 base, leaving 4 bases not matched to a gene. Per the germline V gene, CDR1 is GTSNPN and CDR2 is SVGIG (reference sequence). This CDR3 is 16 amino acids long. The CDR3 protein is CAWSRGQGGNTGELFF. The CDR3 nucleotides are TGTGCCTGGAGTCGAGGACAGGGGGGGAACACCGGGGAGCTGTTTTTT.

In its sample, this clone was seen once. The J gene is TRBJ1-2, the V gene TRBV28; 9 bases align to TRBD1. This CDR3 has 14 amino acids. The V gene end was trimmed by 6 bases and the J gene end by 7 bases; junction bases not matched to a gene: 9. Looked up from germline, CDR1 is MDHEN and CDR2 is SYDVKM. Here the CDR3 reads CASRVNRGLGGYTF. The DNA of the CDR3 is TGTGCCAGCAGGGTGAACAGGGGGCTTGGTGGCTACACCTTC.

The V call is TRBV5-1, the J call TRBJ2-6; D may be TRBD2 (6 bases). The germline V gene has CDR1 SGHRS and CDR2 YFSETQ. The CDR3 is 18 amino acids. The V end lost 0 bases, the J end lost 0 bases, and 13 bases lay between the germline ends. CDR3 DNA: TGCGCCAGCAGCTTGGGGGCGGGACGGATCTCTGGGGCCAACGTCCTGACTTTC. Its translation: CASSLGAGRISGANVLTF.

V usage is TRBV5-1 and J usage is TRBJ2-2, with D tentatively TRBD1 (5 bases). The CDR3 spans 15 residues. V lost 0 bases to trimming and J lost 2 bases, with 8 bases between them. CDR1 is SGHRS, CDR2 YFSETQ, per germline. For the CDR3, the DNA is TGCGCCAGCAGCTTGGGACAGAGAAACACCGGGGAGCTGTTTTTT. Its protein is CASSLGQRNTGELFF.

This chain links TRBV19 with TRBJ2-1; possibly TRBD1 for D (6 bases). V shed 9 bases and J shed 4 bases, with 13 bases lying between them. CDR1 and CDR2 (germline): LNHDA, SQIVND (reference sequence). This CDR3 is built from 13 residues. CDR3 amino acids: CASLTGEYNEQFF. The CDR3 nucleotides are TGTGCCAGCCTGACAGGAGAATACAATGAGCAGTTCTTC.

The chain carries TRBV10-2 and TRBJ1-1; D is unresolved. Trimming took 6 bases from V and 0 from J, leaving 8 bases between them. Per germline, CDR1 WSHSY and CDR2 SAAADI. CDR3 size: 13 residues. CDR3 amino acids: CASRLVVNTEAFF. For the CDR3, the DNA is TGCGCCAGCAGATTAGTGGTGAACACTGAAGCTTTCTTT.

V usage is TRBV12-5 and J usage is TRBJ2-3, with D possibly being TRBD2 (5 bases). The CDR3 has 14 residues. Germline values: CDR1 LGHNT, CDR2 FRNRAP. V was trimmed by 4 bases and J by 2 bases, leaving 10 bases between them. The CDR3 coding sequence is TGTGCTAGTGGTTCAAGCGGTTACACAGATACGCAGTATTTT. It translates to CASGSSGYTDTQYF.

The chain employs TRBV7-2 and TRBJ2-7; 11 bases agree with TRBD2. Looked up from germline, CDR1 is SGHTA and CDR2 is FQGNSA. Trimming took 7 bases from V and 4 from J; bases not matched to a gene: 6. This CDR3 region has 14 residues. The CDR3 DNA reads TGTGCCAGCACCAAGACTAGCGGGGCGTACGAGCAGTACTTC. Amino acids: CASTKTSGAYEQYF.

The V gene is TRBV29-1, the J gene TRBJ2-7; 8 nucleotides agree with TRBD1. Germline V gives CDR1 SQVTM, CDR2 ANQGSEA. This CDR3 region has 16 residues. Trimming took 0 bases from V and 2 from J; bases not matched to a gene: 9. CDR3 DNA: TGCAGCGTTGAAGAGGTGATGGGCAGGGGGCCCTACGAGCAGTACTTC. It yields the protein CSVEEVMGRGPYEQYF.

V is TRBV2 and J is TRBJ2-3; D possibly corresponds to TRBD1 (5 bases). Deletions cut 4 bases from V and 0 bases from J, with 11 bases between. Germline V gene sequence: CDR1 SNHLY, CDR2 FYNNEI. CDR3 size: 15 residues. The CDR3 nucleotides are TGTGCCAGCAGTGGACTGACAGACAGCACAGATACGCAGTATTTT. It codes for CASSGLTDSTDTQYF.

V usage is TRBV2 and J usage is TRBJ1-5, with 7 bases aligning to TRBD1. Germline V gene sequence: CDR1 SNHLY, CDR2 FYNNEI. There are 15 residues in the CDR3. V shed 4 bases, J shed 2 bases, and the junction held 5 bases outside the gene matches. The CDR3 DNA is TGTGCCAGCAGTGGGACAGGTACAGGCAATCAGCCCCAGCATTTT. This encodes CASSGTGTGNQPQHF.

This clone has more than one count but fewer than ten. The sample carries other DNA sequences with the same CDR3. V gene TRBV27 combines with J gene TRBJ1-2; 7 nucleotides align to TRBD1. Germline assignment: CDR1 MNHEY and CDR2 SMNVEV (reference sequence). J was trimmed by 5 bases and V by 6 bases; bases with no gene match: 3. This CDR3 spans 12 amino acids. The CDR3 reads CASSPGGYGYTF. For the CDR3, the DNA is TGTGCCAGCAGCCCAGGGGGGTATGGCTACACCTTC.